This T cell receptor beta chain was sequenced for a study of blood T cell repertoires in COVID-19. About the study: PBMCs, B-cell-depleted T cells, or T cells were the source of the cDNA or gDNA that made up the material.

The germline V gene encodes CDR1 MNHNS and CDR2 SASEGT. This CDR3 has 12 amino acids. Deletions cut 1 base from V and 11 bases from J, with 11 bases between. Clones were read by immunoSEQ multiplex PCR, and TCRdb kept only the in-frame ones, dropping some. Altogether a few hundred thousand clones are present, around nine tenths being singletons, with the ten largest covering approximately 6%. Sequenced sample: peripheral blood. The chain links TRBV6-1 to TRBJ1-1; D is unresolved. The clonotype originates from a man aged 55 to 70 who had recovered from COVID-19. This CDR3 is CASSEEWLVAFF. As DNA, the CDR3 is TGTGCCAGCAGTGAAGAATGGCTCGTGGCTTTCTTT.